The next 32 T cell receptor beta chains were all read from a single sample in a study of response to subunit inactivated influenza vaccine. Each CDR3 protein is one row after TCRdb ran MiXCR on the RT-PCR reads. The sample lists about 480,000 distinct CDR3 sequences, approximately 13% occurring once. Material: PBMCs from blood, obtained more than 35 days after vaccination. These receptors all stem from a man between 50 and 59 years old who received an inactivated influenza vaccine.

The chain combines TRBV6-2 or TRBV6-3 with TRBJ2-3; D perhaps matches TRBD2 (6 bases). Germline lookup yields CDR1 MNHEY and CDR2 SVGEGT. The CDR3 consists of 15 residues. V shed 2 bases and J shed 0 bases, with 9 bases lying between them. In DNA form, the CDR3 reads TGTGCCAGCAGTTACGACAGCGGGAGCACAGATACGCAGTATTTT. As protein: CASSYDSGSTDTQYF.

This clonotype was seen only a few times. CDR3 nucleotide sequence: TGTGCCATCAGTGAGGGCGGAGTGAACACTGAAGCTTTCTTT. It codes for CAISEGGVNTEAFF. The chain links TRBV10-3 to TRBJ1-1; D is uncertain. Germline values: CDR1 ENHRY, CDR2 SYGVKD. The CDR3 spans 14 residues. V was cut by 2 bases and J by 0 bases, with 7 bases left in between.

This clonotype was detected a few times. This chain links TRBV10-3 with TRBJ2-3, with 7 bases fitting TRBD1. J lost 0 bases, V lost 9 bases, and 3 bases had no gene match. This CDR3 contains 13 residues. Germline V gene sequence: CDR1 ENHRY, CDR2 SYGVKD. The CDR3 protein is CAMGQQSTDTQYF. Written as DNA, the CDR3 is TGTGCCATGGGACAGCAGAGCACAGATACGCAGTATTTT.

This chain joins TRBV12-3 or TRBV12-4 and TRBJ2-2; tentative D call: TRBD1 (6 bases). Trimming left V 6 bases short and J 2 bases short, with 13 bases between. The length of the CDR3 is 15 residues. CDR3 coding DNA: TGTGCCAGCAGGAAACGACAGGATAACACCGGGGAGCTGTTTTTT. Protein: CASRKRQDNTGELFF.

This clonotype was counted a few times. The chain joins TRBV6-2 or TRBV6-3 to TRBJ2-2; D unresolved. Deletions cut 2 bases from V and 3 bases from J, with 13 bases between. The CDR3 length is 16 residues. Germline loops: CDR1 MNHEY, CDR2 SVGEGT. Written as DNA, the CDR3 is TGTGCCAGCAGTTACCGGGTCACACTATACACCGGGGAGCTGTTTTTT. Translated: CASSYRVTLYTGELFF.

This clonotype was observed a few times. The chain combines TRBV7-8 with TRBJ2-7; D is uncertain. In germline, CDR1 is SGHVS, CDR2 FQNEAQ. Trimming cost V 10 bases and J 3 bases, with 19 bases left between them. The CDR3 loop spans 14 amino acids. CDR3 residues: CATRAAAWHYEQYF. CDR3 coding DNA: TGTGCCACCCGGGCGGCCGCCTGGCACTACGAGCAGTACTTC.

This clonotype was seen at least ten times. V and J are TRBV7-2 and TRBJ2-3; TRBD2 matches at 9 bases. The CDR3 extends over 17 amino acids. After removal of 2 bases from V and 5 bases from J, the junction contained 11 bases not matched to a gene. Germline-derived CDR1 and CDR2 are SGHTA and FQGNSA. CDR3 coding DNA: TGTGCCAGCAGCTTATCTTACCTCGGGCGGGAGGGAGATACGCAGTATTTT. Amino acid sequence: CASSLSYLGREGDTQYF.

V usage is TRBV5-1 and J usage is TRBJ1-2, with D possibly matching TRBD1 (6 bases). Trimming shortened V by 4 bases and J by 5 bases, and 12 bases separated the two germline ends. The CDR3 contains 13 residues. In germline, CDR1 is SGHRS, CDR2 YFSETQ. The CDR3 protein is CASSKGDVYGYTF. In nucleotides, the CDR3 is TGCGCCAGCAGCAAGGGGGACGTTTATGGCTACACCTTC.

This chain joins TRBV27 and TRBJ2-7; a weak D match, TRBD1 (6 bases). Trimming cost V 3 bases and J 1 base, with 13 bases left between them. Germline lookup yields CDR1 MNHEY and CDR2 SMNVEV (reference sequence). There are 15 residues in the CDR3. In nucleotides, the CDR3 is TGTGCCAGCAGTTTCGGCAGGGGATCTTCCTACGAGCAGTACTTC. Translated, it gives CASSFGRGSSYEQYF.

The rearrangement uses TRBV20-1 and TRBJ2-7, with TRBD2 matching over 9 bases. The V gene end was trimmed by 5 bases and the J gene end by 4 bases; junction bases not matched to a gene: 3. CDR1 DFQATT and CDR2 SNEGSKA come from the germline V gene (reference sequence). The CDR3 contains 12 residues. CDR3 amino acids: CSAPSGRYEQYF. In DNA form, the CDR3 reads TGCAGTGCTCCCAGCGGGAGGTACGAGCAGTACTTC.

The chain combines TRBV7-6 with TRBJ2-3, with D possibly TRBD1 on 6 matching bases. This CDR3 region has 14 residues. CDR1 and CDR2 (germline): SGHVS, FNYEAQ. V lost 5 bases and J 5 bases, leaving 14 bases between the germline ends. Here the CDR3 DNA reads TGTGCCAGCAGCGGCACAGGGTTGCGAGATACGCAGTATTTT. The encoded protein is CASSGTGLRDTQYF.

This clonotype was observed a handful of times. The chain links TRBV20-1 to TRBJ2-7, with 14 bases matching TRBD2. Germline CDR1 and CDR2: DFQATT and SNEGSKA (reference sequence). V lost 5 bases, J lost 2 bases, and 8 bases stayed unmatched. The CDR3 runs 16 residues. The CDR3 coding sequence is TGCAGTGCTTCGACTAGCGGGAGGGCCTTTACCTACGAGCAGTACTTC. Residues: CSASTSGRAFTYEQYF.

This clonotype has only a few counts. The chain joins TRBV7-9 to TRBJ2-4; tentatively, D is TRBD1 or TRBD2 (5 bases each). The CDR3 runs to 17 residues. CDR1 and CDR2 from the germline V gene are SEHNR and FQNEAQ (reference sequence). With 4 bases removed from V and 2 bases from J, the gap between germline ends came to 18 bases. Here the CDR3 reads CASSSHRGDESKNIQYF. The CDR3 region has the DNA TGTGCCAGCAGCTCACATCGGGGCGACGAGTCCAAAAACATTCAGTACTTC.

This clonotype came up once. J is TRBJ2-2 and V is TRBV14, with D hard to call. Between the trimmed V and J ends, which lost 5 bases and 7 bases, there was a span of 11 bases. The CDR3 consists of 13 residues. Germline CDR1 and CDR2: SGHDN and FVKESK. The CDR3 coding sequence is TGTGCCAGCAGCAGGTTCCGCCGCGGGGAGCTGTTTTTT. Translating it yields CASSRFRRGELFF.

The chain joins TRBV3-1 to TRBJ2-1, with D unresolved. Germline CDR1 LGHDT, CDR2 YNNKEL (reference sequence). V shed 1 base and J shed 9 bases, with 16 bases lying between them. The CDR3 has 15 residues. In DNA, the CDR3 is TGTGCCAGCAGCCAAGCTACACAGCGCACGGGTGAGCAGTTCTTC. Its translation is CASSQATQRTGEQFF.

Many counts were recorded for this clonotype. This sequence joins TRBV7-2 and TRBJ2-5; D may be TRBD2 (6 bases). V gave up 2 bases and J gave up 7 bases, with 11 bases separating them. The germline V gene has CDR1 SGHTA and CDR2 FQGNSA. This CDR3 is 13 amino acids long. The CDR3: CASSLQGRWTQYF. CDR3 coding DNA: TGTGCCAGCAGCTTACAAGGGAGGTGGACCCAGTACTTC.

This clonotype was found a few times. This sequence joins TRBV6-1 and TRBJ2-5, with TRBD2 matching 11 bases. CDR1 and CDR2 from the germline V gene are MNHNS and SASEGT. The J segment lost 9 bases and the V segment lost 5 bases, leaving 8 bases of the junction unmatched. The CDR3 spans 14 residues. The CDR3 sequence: CASSIAGGSSAQYF. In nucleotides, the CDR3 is TGTGCCAGCAGTATAGCGGGGGGGTCTTCGGCCCAGTACTTC.

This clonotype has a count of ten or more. CDR3 coding DNA: TGCGCCAGCAGCTCCGGGGACAGATATTCAGATACGCAGTATTTT. Translation gives CASSSGDRYSDTQYF. The chain combines TRBV5-1 with TRBJ2-3, with 7 bases matching TRBD1. This CDR3 is built from 15 residues. Germline CDR1 SGHRS, CDR2 YFSETQ. V lost 3 bases to trimming and J lost 4 bases; unmatched junction nucleotides: 8. Full variable domain (missing parts from reference TRBV5-1 and TRBJ2-3): KAGVTQTPRYLIKTRGQQVTLSCSPISGHRSVSWYQQTPGQGLQFLFEYFSETQRNKGNFPGRFSGRQFSNSRSEMNVSTLELGDSALYLCASSSGDRYSDTQYFGPGTRLTVL.

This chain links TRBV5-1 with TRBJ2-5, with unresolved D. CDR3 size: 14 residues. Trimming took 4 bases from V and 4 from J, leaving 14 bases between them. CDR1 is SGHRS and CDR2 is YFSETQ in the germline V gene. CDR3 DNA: TGCGCCAGCAGCCTGGCGCAGGAGTCAGAGACCCAGTACTTC. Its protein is CASSLAQESETQYF.

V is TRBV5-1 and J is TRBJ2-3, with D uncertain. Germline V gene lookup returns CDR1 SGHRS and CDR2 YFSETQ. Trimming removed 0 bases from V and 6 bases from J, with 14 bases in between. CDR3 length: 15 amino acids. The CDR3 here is CASSLAAVGSDTQYF. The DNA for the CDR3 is TGCGCCAGCAGCTTGGCCGCCGTAGGGTCGGATACGCAGTATTTT.

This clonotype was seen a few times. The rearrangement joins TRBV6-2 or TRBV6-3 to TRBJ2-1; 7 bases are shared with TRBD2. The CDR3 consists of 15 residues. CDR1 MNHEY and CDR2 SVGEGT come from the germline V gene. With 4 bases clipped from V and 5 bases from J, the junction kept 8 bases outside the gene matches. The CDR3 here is CASSSHGRENNEQFF. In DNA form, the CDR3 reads TGTGCCAGCAGTTCCCACGGGCGGGAGAACAATGAGCAGTTCTTC.

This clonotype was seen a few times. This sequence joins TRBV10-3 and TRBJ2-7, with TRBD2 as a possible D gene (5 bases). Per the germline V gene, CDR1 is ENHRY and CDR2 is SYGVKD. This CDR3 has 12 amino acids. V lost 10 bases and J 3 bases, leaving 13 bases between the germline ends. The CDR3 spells CATGRDVYEQYF. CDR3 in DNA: TGTGCCACCGGACGGGATGTCTACGAGCAGTACTTC.

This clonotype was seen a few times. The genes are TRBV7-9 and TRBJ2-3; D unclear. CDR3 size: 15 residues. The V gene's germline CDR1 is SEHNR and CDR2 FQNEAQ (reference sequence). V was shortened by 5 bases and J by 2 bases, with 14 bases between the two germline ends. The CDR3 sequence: CASSPLGVPTDTQYF. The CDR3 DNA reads TGTGCCAGCAGCCCCCTTGGCGTACCCACAGATACGCAGTATTTT.

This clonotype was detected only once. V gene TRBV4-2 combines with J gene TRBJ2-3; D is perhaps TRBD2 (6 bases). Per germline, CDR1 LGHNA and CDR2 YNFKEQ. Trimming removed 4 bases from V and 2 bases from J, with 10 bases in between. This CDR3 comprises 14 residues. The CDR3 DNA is TGTGCCAGCAGCCCCGGGAGATACACAGATACGCAGTATTTT. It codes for CASSPGRYTDTQYF.

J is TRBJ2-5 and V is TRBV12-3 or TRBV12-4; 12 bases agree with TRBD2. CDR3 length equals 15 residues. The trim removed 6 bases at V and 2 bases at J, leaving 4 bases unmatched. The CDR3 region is CASSLTSGRQETQYF. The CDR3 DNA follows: TGTGCCAGCAGCCTGACTAGCGGGAGACAAGAGACCCAGTACTTC.

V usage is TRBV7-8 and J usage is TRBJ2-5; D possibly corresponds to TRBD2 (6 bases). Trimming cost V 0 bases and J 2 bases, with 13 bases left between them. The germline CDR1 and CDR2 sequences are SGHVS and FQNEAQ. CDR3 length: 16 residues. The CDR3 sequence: CASSLARVGGQETQYF. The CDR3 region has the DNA TGTGCCAGCAGCTTAGCGCGGGTAGGAGGGCAAGAGACCCAGTACTTC.

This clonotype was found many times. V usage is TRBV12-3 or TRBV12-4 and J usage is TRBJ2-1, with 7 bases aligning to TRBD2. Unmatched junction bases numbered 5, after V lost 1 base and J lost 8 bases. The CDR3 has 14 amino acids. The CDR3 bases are TGTGCCAGCAGTTTAGAATGGGGGGGGGATGAGCAGTTCTTC. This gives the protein CASSLEWGGDEQFF.

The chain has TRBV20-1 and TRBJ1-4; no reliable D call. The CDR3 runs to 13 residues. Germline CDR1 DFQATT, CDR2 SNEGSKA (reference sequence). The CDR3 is CSAQLGFYEKLFF. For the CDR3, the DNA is TGCAGCGCCCAACTCGGGTTTTATGAAAAACTGTTTTTT.

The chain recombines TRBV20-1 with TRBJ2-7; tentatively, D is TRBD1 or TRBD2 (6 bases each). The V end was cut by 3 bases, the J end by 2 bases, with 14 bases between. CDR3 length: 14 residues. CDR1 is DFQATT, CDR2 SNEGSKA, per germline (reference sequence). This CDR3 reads CSASYREAPYEQYF. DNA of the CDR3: TGCAGTGCTAGTTACAGGGAGGCCCCCTACGAGCAGTACTTC.

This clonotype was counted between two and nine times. The CDR3 coding sequence is TGTGCCAGCAGTTCGGGACAGACGTATAGCAATCAGCCCCAGCATTTT. The encoded protein is CASSSGQTYSNQPQHF. The J gene is TRBJ1-5, the V gene TRBV27, with 7 bases that match TRBD1. Trimming removed 4 bases from V and 0 bases from J; junction bases left unmatched: 6. The CDR3 consists of 16 residues. Germline CDR1 is MNHEY and CDR2 is SMNVEV (reference sequence).

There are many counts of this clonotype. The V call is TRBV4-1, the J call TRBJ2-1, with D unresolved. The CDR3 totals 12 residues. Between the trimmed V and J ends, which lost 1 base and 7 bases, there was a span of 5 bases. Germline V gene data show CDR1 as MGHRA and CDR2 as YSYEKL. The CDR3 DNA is TGCGCCAGCAGCCAAGCAGGAAATGAGCAGTTCTTC. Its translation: CASSQAGNEQFF.

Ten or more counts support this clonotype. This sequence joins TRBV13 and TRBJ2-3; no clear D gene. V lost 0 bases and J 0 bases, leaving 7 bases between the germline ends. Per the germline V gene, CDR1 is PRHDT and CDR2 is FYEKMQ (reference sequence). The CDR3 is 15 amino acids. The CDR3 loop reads CASSLGRPSTDTQYF. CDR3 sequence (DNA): TGTGCCAGCAGCTTAGGACGCCCTAGCACAGATACGCAGTATTTT.